Following are 2 T cell receptor beta chains from one sample sequenced in a study of shared clonotypes between healthy human individuals. Positive CCR7 selection of CD45RO-negative cells yielded the naive CD8 cells, and terminally differentiated effector memory CD45RA+ cells were excluded. Sequencing was performed with immunoSEQ multiplex PCR; in TCRdb, only in-frame clones are kept and a portion is missing. The sample carries around 2.1 million clones, 85% to 95% recorded once. Sequenced material: naive CD8+ T cells from PBMCs. The receptors originated from a young man in good health. Some clones in this sample may be carry-over from other donors' samples.

The V gene is TRBV9, the J gene TRBJ2-3; a weak D match, TRBD1 (6 bases). The CDR3 length is 16 residues. From germline, CDR1 is SGDLS and CDR2 YYNGEE. Trimming removed 0 bases at V and 2 bases at J, with 13 bases between. DNA of the CDR3: TGTGCCAGCAGCGTAGTGGGGCAGGGGCTCACAGATACGCAGTATTTT. The encoded protein is CASSVVGQGLTDTQYF.

J is TRBJ2-6 and V is TRBV14; unclear D gene. Germline CDR1 reads SGHDN; CDR2 reads FVKESK. This CDR3 is built from 13 residues. Deletions cut 5 bases from V and 4 bases from J, with 6 bases between. The CDR3 DNA is TGTGCCAGCAGCTCGGCCGGGGCCAACGTCCTGACTTTC. This encodes CASSSAGANVLTF.